This T cell receptor (beta chain) was retrieved from a study of identical twins. With regard to this clonotype: Its target is not known.

Study-wide findings and caveats: Model-predicted out-of-frame TCR alpha sharing fell below observed values in monozygotic twins. Memory repertoires lacked the insertion deficit that abundant cord blood beta clonotypes showed.

Template switching added a universal primer site; cDNA carried unique molecular identifiers. TCRdb fed the 5' RACE reads into MiXCR, producing one record per CDR3 protein. This sample has about 550,000 distinct CDR3 sequences, with about a fifth found just once. The ends were cut back, 2 bases at V and 1 base at J, with 15 bases in the middle. Per the germline V gene, CDR1 is MGHRA and CDR2 is YSYEKL. This CDR3 comprises 16 residues. These records were also assigned to another study, of yellow fever vaccine responses in identical twins.

The J gene is TRBJ2-7, the V gene TRBV4-1, with TRBD1 as a possible D gene (5 bases). This sequence originates from a woman aged 18 to 35 in good health. What was sequenced was CD4+ T cells sorted from blood. The CDR3 sequence is CASSQPPGGASYEQYF. Written as DNA, the CDR3 is TGCGCCAGCAGCCAACCTCCCGGTGGGGCTTCCTACGAGCAGTACTTC.